A single T cell receptor beta chain is shown here with its context. This specimen belongs to a study of cytomegalovirus exposure and HLA in healthy donors. The CDR3 consists of 14 residues. Trimming left V 1 base short and J 4 bases short, with 10 bases between. CDR1 is SNHLY and CDR2 is FYNNEI in the germline V gene. The PCR was carried out with 60 Vbeta primers and 13 Jbeta primers. Data came from immunoSEQ multiplex PCR; TCRdb stores just in-frame clones and leaves some out. The sample shows about 110,000 clones, almost 75% of them seen only once. The clonotype comes from a man aged 35-49 years in good health and CMV-seronegative. The specimen was PBMCs. The chain is built from TRBV2 and TRBJ2-5; the D gene is possibly TRBD2 (6 bases). The CDR3 sequence: CASSEVLALETQYF. For the CDR3, the DNA is TGTGCCAGCAGTGAAGTCCTAGCGCTAGAGACCCAGTACTTC.